This TCR beta chain is drawn from a study of CD8 T cells in ankylosing spondylitis. Study conclusions and caveats: It appeared that ankylosing spondylitis blood was characterized by a TCR beta motif of roughly 8 highly homologous variants. Clones tied to disease were said to be significantly enriched in matched ankylosing spondylitis synovial fluid.

As regards this clonotype: The antigen is undetermined.

As the method for making TCR beta libraries, quantitative 5'-RACE with molecular barcodes was used. TCRdb fed the 5' RACE reads into MiXCR, producing one record per CDR3 protein. The sample includes about 800,000 distinct CDR3 sequences, approximately 12% of them seen just once. Sequencing was performed on blood, either unsorted or a sorted T cell fraction (not recorded which). This sequence was found in a male donor with ankylosing spondylitis.

CDR3 sequence: CASSYSDRVFNEKLFF. The DNA for the CDR3 is TGTGCCAGCAGTTATTCGGACAGGGTGTTTAATGAAAAACTGTTTTTT. This sequence joins TRBV6-9 and TRBJ1-4; 8 bases are a match to TRBD1. CDR3 length equals 16 residues. Germline assignment: CDR1 MNHGY and CDR2 SVAAGI. After removal of 0 bases from V and 4 bases from J, the junction contained 4 bases not matched to a gene.